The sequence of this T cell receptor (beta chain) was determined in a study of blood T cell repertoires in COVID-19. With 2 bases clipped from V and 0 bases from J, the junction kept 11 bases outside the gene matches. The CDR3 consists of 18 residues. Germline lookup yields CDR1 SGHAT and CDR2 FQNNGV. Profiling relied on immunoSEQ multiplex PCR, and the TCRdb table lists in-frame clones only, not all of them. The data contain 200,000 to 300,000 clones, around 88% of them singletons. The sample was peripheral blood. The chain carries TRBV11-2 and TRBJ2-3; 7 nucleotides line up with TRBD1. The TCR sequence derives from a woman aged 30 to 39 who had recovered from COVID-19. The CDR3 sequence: CASSLTPTGTDSTDTQYF. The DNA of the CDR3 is TGTGCCAGCAGCTTAACCCCAACCGGGACAGATAGCACAGATACGCAGTATTTT.